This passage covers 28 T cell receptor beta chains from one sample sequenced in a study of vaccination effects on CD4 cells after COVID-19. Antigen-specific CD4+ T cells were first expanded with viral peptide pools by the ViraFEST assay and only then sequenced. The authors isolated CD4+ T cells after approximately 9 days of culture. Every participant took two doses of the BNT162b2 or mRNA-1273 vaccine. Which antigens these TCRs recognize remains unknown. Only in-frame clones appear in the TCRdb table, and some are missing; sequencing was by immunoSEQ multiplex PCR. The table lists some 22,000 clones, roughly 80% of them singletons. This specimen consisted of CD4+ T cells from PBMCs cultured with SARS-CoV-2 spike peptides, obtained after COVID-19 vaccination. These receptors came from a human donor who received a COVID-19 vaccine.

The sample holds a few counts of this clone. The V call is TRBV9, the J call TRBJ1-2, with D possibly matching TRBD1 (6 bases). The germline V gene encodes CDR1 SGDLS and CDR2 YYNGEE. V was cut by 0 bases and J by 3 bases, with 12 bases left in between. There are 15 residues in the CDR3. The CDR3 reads CASSVVGQTDYGYTF. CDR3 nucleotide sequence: TGTGCCAGCAGCGTAGTAGGACAGACAGACTATGGCTACACCTTC.

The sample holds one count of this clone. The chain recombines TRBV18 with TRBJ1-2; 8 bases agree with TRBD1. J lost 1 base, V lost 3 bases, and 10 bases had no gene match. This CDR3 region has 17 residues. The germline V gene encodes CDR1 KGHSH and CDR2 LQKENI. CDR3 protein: CASSPIVVDRGNYGYTF. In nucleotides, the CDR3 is TGTGCCAGCTCACCGATCGTAGTCGACAGGGGTAACTATGGCTACACCTTC.

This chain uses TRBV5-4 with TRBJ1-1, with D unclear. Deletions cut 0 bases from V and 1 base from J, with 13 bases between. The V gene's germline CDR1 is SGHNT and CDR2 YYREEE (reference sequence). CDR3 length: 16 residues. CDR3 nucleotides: TGTGCCAGCAGCTTGGGAGTCGGACGGAAGAACACTGAAGCTTTCTTT. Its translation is CASSLGVGRKNTEAFF. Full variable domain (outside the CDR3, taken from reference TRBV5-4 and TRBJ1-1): ETGVTQSPTHLIKTRGQQVTLRCSSQSGHNTVSWYQQALGQGPQFIFQYYREEENGRGNFPPRFSGLQFPNYSSELNVNALELDDSALYLCASSLGVGRKNTEAFFGQGTRLTVV.

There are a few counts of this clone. CDR3 in amino acids: CASSQASGRVNTGELFF. DNA for the CDR3: TGCGCCAGCAGCCAAGCTAGCGGGAGGGTGAACACCGGGGAGCTGTTTTTT. The chain carries TRBV4-1 and TRBJ2-2; 12 bases are a match to TRBD2. J lost 1 base, V lost 1 base, and 1 base had no gene match. This CDR3 has 17 amino acids. Germline-derived CDR1 and CDR2 are MGHRA and YSYEKL.

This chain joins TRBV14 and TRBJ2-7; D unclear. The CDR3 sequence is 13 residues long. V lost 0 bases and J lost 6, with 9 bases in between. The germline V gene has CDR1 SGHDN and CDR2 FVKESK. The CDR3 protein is CASSQDRLGEQYF. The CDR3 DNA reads TGTGCCAGCAGCCAAGATAGGCTGGGCGAGCAGTACTTC.

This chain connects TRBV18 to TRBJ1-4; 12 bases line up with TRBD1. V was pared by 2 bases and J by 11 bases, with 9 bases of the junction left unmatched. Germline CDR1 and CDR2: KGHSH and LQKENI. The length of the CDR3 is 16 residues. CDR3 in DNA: TGTGCCAGCTCACCAACTACCGGGACAGGGGGCAAGAAACTGTTTTTT. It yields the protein CASSPTTGTGGKKLFF.

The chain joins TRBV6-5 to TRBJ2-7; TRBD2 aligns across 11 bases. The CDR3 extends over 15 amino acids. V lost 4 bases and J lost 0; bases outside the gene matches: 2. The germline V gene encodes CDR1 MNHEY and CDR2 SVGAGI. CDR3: CASSFSGGGSYEQYF. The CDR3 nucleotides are TGTGCCAGCAGTTTTAGCGGGGGGGGCTCCTACGAGCAGTACTTC.

The CDR3 protein is CASSVTGQPNQPQHF. The CDR3 DNA reads as TGTGCCAGCAGCGTAACGGGACAGCCAAATCAGCCCCAGCATTTT. The J gene is TRBJ1-5, the V gene TRBV9; 7 positions match TRBD1. There are 15 residues in the CDR3. Germline-derived CDR1 and CDR2 are SGDLS and YYNGEE. After removal of 1 base from V and 4 bases from J, the junction contained 5 bases not matched to a gene.

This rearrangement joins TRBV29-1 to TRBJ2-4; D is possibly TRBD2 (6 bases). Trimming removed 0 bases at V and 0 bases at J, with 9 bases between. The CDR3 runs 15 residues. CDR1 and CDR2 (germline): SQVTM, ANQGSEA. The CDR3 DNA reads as TGCAGCGTTGAAGAGGGGCGGGAAGCCAAAAACATTCAGTACTTC. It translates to CSVEEGREAKNIQYF.

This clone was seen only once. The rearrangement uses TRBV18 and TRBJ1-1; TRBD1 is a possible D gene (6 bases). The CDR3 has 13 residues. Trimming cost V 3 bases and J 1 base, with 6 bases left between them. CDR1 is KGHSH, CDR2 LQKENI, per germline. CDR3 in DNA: TGTGCCAGCTCACCGGGGGCGAACACTGAAGCTTTCTTT. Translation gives CASSPGANTEAFF.

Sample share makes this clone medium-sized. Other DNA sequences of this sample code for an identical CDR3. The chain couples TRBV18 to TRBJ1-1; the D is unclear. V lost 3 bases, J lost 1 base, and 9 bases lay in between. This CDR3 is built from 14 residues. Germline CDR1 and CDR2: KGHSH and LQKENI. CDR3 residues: CASSPARENTEAFF. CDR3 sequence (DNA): TGTGCCAGCTCACCGGCCCGAGAGAACACTGAAGCTTTCTTT.

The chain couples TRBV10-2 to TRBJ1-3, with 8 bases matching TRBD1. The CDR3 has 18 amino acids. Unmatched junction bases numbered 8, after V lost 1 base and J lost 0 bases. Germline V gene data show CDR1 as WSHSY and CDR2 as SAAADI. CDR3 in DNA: TGCGCCAGCAGTGAGTGGAACAGGGGGTCCCTCTCTGGAAACACCATATATTTT. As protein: CASSEWNRGSLSGNTIYF.

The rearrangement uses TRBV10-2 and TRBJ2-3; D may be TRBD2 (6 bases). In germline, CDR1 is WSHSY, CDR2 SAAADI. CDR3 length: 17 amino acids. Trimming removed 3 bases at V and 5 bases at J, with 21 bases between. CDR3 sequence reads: CASSDFGAGPEGDTQYF. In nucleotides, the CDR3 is TGCGCCAGCAGTGATTTTGGGGCGGGACCCGAGGGAGATACGCAGTATTTT.

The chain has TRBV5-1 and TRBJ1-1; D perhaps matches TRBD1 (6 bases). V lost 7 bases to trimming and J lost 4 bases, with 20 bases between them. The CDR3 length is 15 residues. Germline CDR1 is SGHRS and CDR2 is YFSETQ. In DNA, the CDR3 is TGCGCCAGCGGGAATAACAGGGCTACAGGCACTGAAGCTTTCTTT. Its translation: CASGNNRATGTEAFF. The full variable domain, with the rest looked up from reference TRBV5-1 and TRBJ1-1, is KAGVTQTPRYLIKTRGQQVTLSCSPISGHRSVSWYQQTPGQGLQFLFEYFSETQRNKGNFPGRFSGRQFSNSRSEMNVSTLELGDSALYLCASGNNRATGTEAFFGQGTRLTVV.

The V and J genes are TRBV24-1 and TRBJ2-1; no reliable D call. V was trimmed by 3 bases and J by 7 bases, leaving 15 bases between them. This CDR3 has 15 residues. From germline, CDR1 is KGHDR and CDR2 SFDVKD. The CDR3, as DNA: TGTGCCACCAGTGATGTAAAGGGCGCAGGTAATGAGCAGTTCTTC. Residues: CATSDVKGAGNEQFF.

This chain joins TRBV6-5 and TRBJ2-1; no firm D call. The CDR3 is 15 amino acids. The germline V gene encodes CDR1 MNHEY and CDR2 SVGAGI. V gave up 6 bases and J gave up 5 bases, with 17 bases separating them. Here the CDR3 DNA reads TGTGCCAGCAGCCGACCCCCAGTTACCGACAATGAGCAGTTCTTC. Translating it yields CASSRPPVTDNEQFF.

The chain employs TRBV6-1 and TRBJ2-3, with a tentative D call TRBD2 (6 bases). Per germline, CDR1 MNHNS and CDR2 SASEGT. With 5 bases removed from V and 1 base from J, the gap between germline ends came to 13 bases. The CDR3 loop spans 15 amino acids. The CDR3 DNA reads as TGTGCCAGCAGTCTCCGCGGGGTCGGCACAGATACGCAGTATTTT. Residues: CASSLRGVGTDTQYF.

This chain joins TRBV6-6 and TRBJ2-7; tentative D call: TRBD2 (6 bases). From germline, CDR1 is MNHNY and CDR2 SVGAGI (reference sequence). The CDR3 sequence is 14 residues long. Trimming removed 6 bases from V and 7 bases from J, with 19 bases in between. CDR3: CASRDGGWVREQYF. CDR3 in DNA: TGTGCCAGCAGGGACGGGGGATGGGTTCGGGAGCAGTACTTC.

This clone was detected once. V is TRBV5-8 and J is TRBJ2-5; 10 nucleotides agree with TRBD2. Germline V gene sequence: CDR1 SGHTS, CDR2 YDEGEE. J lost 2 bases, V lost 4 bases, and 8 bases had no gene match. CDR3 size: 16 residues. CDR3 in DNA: TGTGCCAGCAGCGCGGGACTAGCGAGCCTACAAGAGACCCAGTACTTC. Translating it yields CASSAGLASLQETQYF.

In nucleotides, the CDR3 is TGCGCCAGCAGCGGGGGACTAGCGGGGGGGCATCCCCGCACAGATACGCAGTATTTT. Protein: CASSGGLAGGHPRTDTQYF. The chain has TRBV5-1 and TRBJ2-3; TRBD2 aligns across 16 bases. CDR1 is SGHRS and CDR2 is YFSETQ in the germline V gene. The V gene end was trimmed by 4 bases and the J gene end by 1 base; junction bases not matched to a gene: 9. This CDR3 is 19 amino acids long.

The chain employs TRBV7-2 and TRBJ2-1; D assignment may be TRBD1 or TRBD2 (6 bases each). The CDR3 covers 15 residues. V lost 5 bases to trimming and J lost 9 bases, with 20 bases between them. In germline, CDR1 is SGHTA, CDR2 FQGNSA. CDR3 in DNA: TGTGCCAGCAGCCCGCGGGGCAGGGGAGATTTTGAGCAGTTCTTC. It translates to CASSPRGRGDFEQFF. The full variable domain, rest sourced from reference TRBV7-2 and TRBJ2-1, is GAGVSQSPSNKVTEKGKDVELRCDPISGHTALYWYRQSLGQGLEFLIYFQGNSAPDKSGLPSDRFSAERTGGSVSTLTIQRTQQEDSAVYLCASSPRGRGDFEQFFGPGTRLTVL.

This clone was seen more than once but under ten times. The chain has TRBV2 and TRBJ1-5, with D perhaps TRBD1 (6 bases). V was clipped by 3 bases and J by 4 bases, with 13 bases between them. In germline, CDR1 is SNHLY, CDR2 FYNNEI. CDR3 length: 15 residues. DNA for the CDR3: TGTGCCAGCAGTGATAGACAGGAACCTAATCAGCCCCAGCATTTT. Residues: CASSDRQEPNQPQHF.

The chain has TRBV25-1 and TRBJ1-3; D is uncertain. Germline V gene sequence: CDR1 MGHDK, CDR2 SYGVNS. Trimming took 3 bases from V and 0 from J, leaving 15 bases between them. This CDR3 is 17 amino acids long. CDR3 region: CASSESRTDYSGNTIYF. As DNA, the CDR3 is TGTGCCAGCAGTGAGTCAAGAACGGACTACTCTGGAAACACCATATATTTT.

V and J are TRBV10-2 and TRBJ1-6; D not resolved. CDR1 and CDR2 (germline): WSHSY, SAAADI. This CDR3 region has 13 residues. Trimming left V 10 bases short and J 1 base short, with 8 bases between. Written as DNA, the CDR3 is TGCGCCATCAAAGAATCCTATAATTCACCCCTCCACTTT. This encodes CAIKESYNSPLHF.

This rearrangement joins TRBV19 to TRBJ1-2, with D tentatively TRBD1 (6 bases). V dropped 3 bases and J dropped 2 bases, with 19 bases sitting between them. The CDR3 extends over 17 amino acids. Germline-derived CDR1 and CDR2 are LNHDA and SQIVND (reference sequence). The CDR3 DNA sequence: TGTGCCAGTAGTATGGTCCCCACAGGGTGGGGCAACTATGGCTACACCTTC. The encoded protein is CASSMVPTGWGNYGYTF.

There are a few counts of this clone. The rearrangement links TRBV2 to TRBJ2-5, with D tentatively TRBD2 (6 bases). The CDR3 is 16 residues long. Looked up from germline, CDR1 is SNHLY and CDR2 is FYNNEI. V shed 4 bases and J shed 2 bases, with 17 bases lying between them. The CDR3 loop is CASSVGLARPQETQYF. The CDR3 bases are TGTGCCAGCAGTGTTGGGCTAGCGAGACCTCAAGAGACCCAGTACTTC. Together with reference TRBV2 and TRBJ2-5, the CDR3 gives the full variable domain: EPEVTQTPSHQVTQMGQEVILRCVPISNHLYFYWYRQILGQKVEFLVSFYNNEISEKSEIFDDQFSVERPDGSNFTLKIRSTKLEDSAMYFCASSVGLARPQETQYFGPGTRLLVL.

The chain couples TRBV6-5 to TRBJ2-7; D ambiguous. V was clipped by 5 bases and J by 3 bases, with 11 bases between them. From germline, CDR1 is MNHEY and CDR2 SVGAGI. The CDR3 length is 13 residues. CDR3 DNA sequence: TGTGCCAGCAGTCTAACAATTCTCTACGAGCAGTACTTC. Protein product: CASSLTILYEQYF.

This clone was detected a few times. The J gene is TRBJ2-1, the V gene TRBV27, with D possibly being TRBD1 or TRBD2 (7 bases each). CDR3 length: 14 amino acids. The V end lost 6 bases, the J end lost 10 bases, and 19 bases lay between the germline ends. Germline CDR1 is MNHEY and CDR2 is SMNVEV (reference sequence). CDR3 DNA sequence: TGTGCCAGCAGGGACAGGCCCGGGGGGAGAGAGCAGTTCTTC. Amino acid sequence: CASRDRPGGREQFF.